These 20 T cell receptor beta chains were sequenced from one sample in a study of a mutant IDH1 vaccine in newly diagnosed glioma. Produced via immunoSEQ multiplex PCR; TCRdb's table is partial and in-frame only. The data contain some 90,000 clones, about four fifths of them seen just once; the ten biggest clones take up less than 6.5%. As to time point: baseline, week 1 (first vaccination visit). Treatment noted: pre-vaccination baseline after standard-of-care therapy. The sequenced sample was PBMCs, obtained from a glioma patient treated with radiotherapy, temozolomide or both. These TCRs come from a middle-aged man with glioma. Some clones in this sample may be carry-over from other donors' samples.

The chain links TRBV19 to TRBJ2-7; 7 positions match TRBD2. Trimming removed 7 bases from V and 4 bases from J; junction bases left unmatched: 10. The V gene's germline CDR1 is LNHDA and CDR2 SQIVND (reference sequence). CDR3 length equals 14 residues. The CDR3 nucleotides read TGTGCCAGTAAATGGGCCAGCGGGGCATACGAGCAGTACTTC. Its protein product is CASKWASGAYEQYF.

The chain has TRBV5-6 and TRBJ2-7, with a possible D match to TRBD2 (5 bases). The V and J ends lost 0 bases and 3 bases respectively, with 10 bases between them. The CDR3 runs to 14 residues. Germline V gene sequence: CDR1 SGHDT, CDR2 YYEEEE. The CDR3 DNA follows: TGTGCCAGCAGCTTGGGAGGGTCAGGCTACGAGCAGTACTTC. Translated: CASSLGGSGYEQYF.

This chain connects TRBV29-1 to TRBJ1-1; the D gene is possibly TRBD1 (5 bases). In germline, CDR1 is SQVTM, CDR2 ANQGSEA. The length of the CDR3 is 14 residues. Trimming took off 4 bases at V and 4 bases at J, with 16 bases between the two ends. The CDR3 reads CSVVGTFEGTEAFF. The DNA for the CDR3 is TGCAGCGTTGTGGGGACCTTTGAGGGCACTGAAGCTTTCTTT.

This clone was counted a single time. CDR3 sequence reads: CASSVRGAEQFF. The CDR3, as DNA: TGTGCCAGCAGTGTAAGGGGGGCTGAGCAGTTCTTC. This chain connects TRBV25-1 to TRBJ2-1, with D possibly called TRBD1 or TRBD2 (6 bases each). Between the trimmed V and J ends, which lost 4 bases and 9 bases, there was a span of 10 bases. CDR3 size: 12 residues. CDR1 is MGHDK, CDR2 SYGVNS, per germline.

This rearrangement joins TRBV7-6 to TRBJ2-3; a weak D match, TRBD2 (6 bases). The CDR3 extends over 13 amino acids. Germline V gene lookup returns CDR1 SGHVS and CDR2 FNYEAQ. V lost 1 base to trimming and J lost 9 bases, with 11 bases between them. CDR3 DNA sequence: TGTGCCAGCAGCTTAGAAAGTGGGGGGACGCAGTATTTT. As protein: CASSLESGGTQYF.

J is TRBJ1-1 and V is TRBV5-1, with D perhaps TRBD1 (5 bases). V was clipped by 5 bases and J by 6 bases, with 23 bases between them. The germline V gene encodes CDR1 SGHRS and CDR2 YFSETQ. This CDR3 spans 16 amino acids. The DNA for the CDR3 is TGCGCCAGCAGTTTTACTATGGGTGTAAGGGACGCTGAAGCTTTCTTT. This gives the protein CASSFTMGVRDAEAFF. Full variable domain (remainder filled in from reference TRBV5-1 and TRBJ1-1): KAGVTQTPRYLIKTRGQQVTLSCSPISGHRSVSWYQQTPGQGLQFLFEYFSETQRNKGNFPGRFSGRQFSNSRSEMNVSTLELGDSALYLCASSFTMGVRDAEAFFGQGTRLTVV.

This clone has only a few counts. The V and J genes are TRBV30 and TRBJ1-2, with 9 bases aligning to TRBD1. The V and J ends lost 1 base and 5 bases, in that order; junction bases with no gene match: 5. This CDR3 comprises 14 residues. Looked up from germline, CDR1 is GTSNPN and CDR2 is SVGIG (reference sequence). CDR3: CAWSGTGGGYGYTF. The CDR3 DNA is TGTGCCTGGAGTGGAACAGGGGGCGGTTATGGCTACACCTTC.

The V gene is TRBV5-7, the J gene TRBJ1-5, with D uncertain. TRBV5-7 is given ORF status, its function remaining uncertain. The V end lost 5 bases, the J end lost 5 bases, and 5 bases lay between the germline ends. CDR3 size: 11 residues. CDR3 sequence (DNA): TGTGCCAGCAGTCACTATCAGCCCCAGCATTTT. Amino acids: CASSHYQPQHF.

The table lists this clone with a few counts. The chain is built from TRBV12-2 and TRBJ1-2. TRBV12-2 is shown as a pseudogene. CDR3 length: 13 amino acids. In DNA, the CDR3 is TGTGCAAGTCGCTTAGATGTGGTATATGGCTACACCTTC. It encodes CASRLDVVYGYTF.

The chain uses TRBV10-3 and TRBJ2-1; D is unresolved. Trimming left V 0 bases short and J 7 bases short, with 10 bases between. The CDR3 runs to 14 residues. Looked up from germline, CDR1 is ENHRY and CDR2 is SYGVKD. CDR3 DNA: TGTGCCATCAGTGAGTCGACCCCTACAAATGAGCAGTTCTTC. Protein product: CAISESTPTNEQFF.

V gene TRBV4-1 combines with J gene TRBJ2-1; D not certain. CDR3 length: 15 residues. Germline CDR1 MGHRA, CDR2 YSYEKL. The ends were cut back, 2 bases at V and 6 bases at J, with 14 bases in the middle. The CDR3: CASSQRMLSINEQFF. CDR3 coding DNA: TGCGCCAGCAGCCAAAGAATGTTATCCATCAATGAGCAGTTCTTC.

This chain links TRBV2 with TRBJ2-3; weak D call: TRBD1 (6 bases). The CDR3 has 13 residues. The ends were cut back, 8 bases at V and 5 bases at J, with 14 bases in the middle. Germline V gene data show CDR1 as SNHLY and CDR2 as FYNNEI. The DNA for the CDR3 is TGTGCCAGCCTACAGGGACCCGGAGATACGCAGTATTTT. This sequence encodes CASLQGPGDTQYF.

The J gene is TRBJ1-5, the V gene TRBV6-1; TRBD1 matches 8 bases. The length of the CDR3 is 16 residues. Germline V lookup: CDR1 MNHNS, CDR2 SASEGT. Unmatched junction bases numbered 10, after V lost 4 bases and J lost 5 bases. CDR3 region: CASSGRSDRVDQPQHF. CDR3 bases: TGTGCCAGCAGTGGGCGATCGGACAGGGTGGATCAGCCCCAGCATTTT.

In this sample, this clone is medium-sized. V usage is TRBV2 and J usage is TRBJ2-1; TRBD1 matches 10 bases. Germline V lookup: CDR1 SNHLY, CDR2 FYNNEI. This CDR3 is 12 amino acids long. V trimming: 8 bases; J trimming: 12 bases; junction bases outside the gene matches: 7. CDR3 nucleotide sequence: TGTGCCAGCCGGACAGGGGGTAGTGGGCAGTTCTTC. Its translation is CASRTGGSGQFF.

V is TRBV7-9 and J is TRBJ2-2, with no clear D. Trimming stripped 6 bases from V and 2 bases from J, with 4 bases between. The CDR3 has 12 residues. Per the germline V gene, CDR1 is SEHNR and CDR2 is FQNEAQ (reference sequence). The CDR3 loop is CASRENTGELFF. CDR3 nucleotide sequence: TGTGCCAGCAGGGAAAACACCGGGGAGCTGTTTTTT.

This chain uses TRBV2 with TRBJ1-1; 9 nucleotides agree with TRBD1. Trimming took 8 bases from V and 4 from J; bases not matched to a gene: 8. The CDR3 runs to 14 residues. Germline V gives CDR1 SNHLY, CDR2 FYNNEI. The CDR3 here is CASLPGTGPTEAFF. CDR3 bases: TGTGCCAGCCTCCCGGGGACAGGGCCCACTGAAGCTTTCTTT.

V is TRBV9 and J is TRBJ2-1; 9 nucleotides line up with TRBD1. The CDR3 is made up of 14 amino acids. With 0 bases clipped from V and 11 bases from J, the junction kept 6 bases outside the gene matches. Germline assignment: CDR1 SGDLS and CDR2 YYNGEE. Here the CDR3 reads CASSVGPGQGQQFF. In nucleotides, the CDR3 is TGTGCCAGCAGCGTAGGCCCGGGACAGGGCCAGCAGTTCTTC.

This chain links TRBV5-8 with TRBJ1-5; D possibly corresponds to TRBD1 (5 bases). Germline lookup yields CDR1 SGHTS and CDR2 YDEGEE. CDR3 length: 15 residues. Trimming took off 0 bases at V and 6 bases at J, with 13 bases between the two ends. The CDR3 loop reads CASSLAHRLGQPQHF. Written as DNA, the CDR3 is TGTGCCAGCAGCTTGGCTCACAGGTTGGGTCAGCCCCAGCATTTT.

This CDR3 reads CASSTGYEQYF. CDR3 DNA: TGTGCCAGCAGCACGGGCTACGAGCAGTACTTC. The rearrangement links TRBV7-9 to TRBJ2-7; D gene ambiguous. The ends were cut back, 5 bases at V and 3 bases at J, with 5 bases in the middle. CDR1 is SEHNR and CDR2 is FQNEAQ in the germline V gene (reference sequence). CDR3 length: 11 residues.

This clone appeared a few times. The V call is TRBV11-3, the J call TRBJ2-1; 11 bases fit TRBD1. The V and J ends lost 1 base and 3 bases, in that order; junction bases with no gene match: 2. Looked up from germline, CDR1 is SGHNT and CDR2 is YENEEA. The CDR3 contains 16 residues. CDR3 sequence (DNA): TGTGCCAGCAGCTTAGGGGGACAGGGGGGCTACAATGAGCAGTTCTTC. It yields the protein CASSLGGQGGYNEQFF.